Listed below are T cell receptor beta chains from one sample, sequenced in a study of CD8+ T cells in alopecia areata. TCRdb's copy holds only in-frame clones and misses some; the assay was immunoSEQ multiplex PCR. The profile shows roughly 20,000 clones, approximately 59% of them singletons. The material sequenced was CD4+ Tregs sorted from blood. These receptors were collected from a human donor with alopecia areata. CDR3s include the opening cysteine and the closing phenylalanine or tryptophan. D genes are given only for firm matches. Clone size appears in some rows only: once, few, many, or a class for an expanded clone.

j_call v_call d_call clone_size cdr3_aa cdr3_nt
TRBJ2-5 TRBV5-1 NA NA CASSRGRAPRETQYF TGCGCCAGCAGCCGAGGACGGGCGCCCCGAGAGACCCAGTACTTC
TRBJ2-6 TRBV2 NA few CASSESGFGSGANVLTF TGTGCCAGCAGTGAGTCAGGTTTTGGCTCTGGGGCCAACGTCCTGACTTTC
TRBJ1-5 TRBV5-1 NA NA CASSLDRSNQPQHF TGCGCCAGCAGCTTGGACAGAAGCAATCAGCCCCAGCATTTT
TRBJ2-7 TRBV7-9 TRBD2 NA CASSSRLAGPSYEQYF TGTGCCAGCAGCTCCCGACTAGCGGGACCCTCCTACGAGCAGTACTTC
TRBJ2-7 TRBV18 TRBD2 NA CASRDSGRSSYEQYF TGTGCCAGCCGGGATAGCGGGAGAAGCTCCTACGAGCAGTACTTC
TRBJ1-1 TRBV29-1 NA NA CSGVNTEAFF TGCAGCGGGGTGAACACTGAAGCTTTCTTT
TRBJ2-1 TRBV5-1 TRBD2 NA CASSTGTTKIIYNEQFF TGCGCCAGCAGCACCGGGACTACTAAAATAATCTACAATGAGCAGTTCTTC
TRBJ2-5 TRBV29-1 NA NA CSVEDGGRGLQETQYF TGCAGCGTTGAAGATGGGGGCCGGGGGCTCCAAGAGACCCAGTACTTC
TRBJ2-1 TRBV5-1 NA few CASSVQDNEQFF TGCGCCAGCAGTGTACAGGACAATGAGCAGTTCTTC
TRBJ2-3 TRBV4-3 NA few CASSQDSTDTQYF TGCGCCAGCAGCCAAGATAGCACAGATACGCAGTATTTT
TRBJ2-2 TRBV11-2 NA NA CASSAQVPGELFF TGTGCCAGCAGCGCGCAGGTCCCCGGGGAGCTGTTTTTT
TRBJ2-3 TRBV11-2 TRBD2 NA CASSPIAGRSADTQYF TGTGCCAGCAGCCCCATAGCGGGAAGGTCAGCAGATACGCAGTATTTT
TRBJ2-4 TRBV10-1 NA NA CASSESGLAKNIQYF TGCGCCAGCAGTGAATCCGGGTTGGCCAAAAACATTCAGTACTTC
TRBJ1-2 TRBV7-9 NA NA CGGARSGAMGYGYTF TGTGGTGGGGCTCGTTCAGGGGCGATGGGCTATGGCTACACCTTC
TRBJ2-2 TRBV2 NA few CASSYPVGTRNTGELFF TGTGCCAGCTCATACCCCGTGGGGACCAGAAACACCGGGGAGCTGTTTTTT
TRBJ1-5 TRBV4-1 NA NA CASSQTLRGVGADQPQHF TGCGCCAGCAGCCAAACCCTCCGGGGGGTAGGGGCCGATCAGCCCCAGCATTTT
TRBJ1-1 TRBV5-1 TRBD1 few CASSVGQLMNTEAFF TGCGCCAGCAGCGTGGGACAGTTAATGAACACTGAAGCTTTCTTT
TRBJ2-5 TRBV9 TRBD2 few CASSVSASGGQETQYF TGTGCCAGCAGCGTATCGGCCAGCGGGGGTCAAGAGACCCAGTACTTC
TRBJ1-2 TRBV4-1 NA NA CASSQDGAGANYGYTF TGCGCCAGCAGCCAAGATGGGGCAGGGGCTAACTATGGCTACACCTTC
TRBJ1-6 TRBV14 NA NA CASSQVFSPLHF TGTGCCAGCAGCCAAGTCTTTTCACCCCTCCACTTT
TRBJ2-1 TRBV7-3 NA NA CASSSYRAGYNEQFF TGTGCCAGCAGCTCCTACAGGGCAGGCTACAATGAGCAGTTCTTC
TRBJ2-2 TRBV6-1 NA NA CASSSLGTGELFF TGTGCCAGCAGTTCCTTGGGCACCGGGGAGCTGTTTTTT
TRBJ2-1 TRBV7-8 NA NA CASSSSAASRSEQFF TGTGCCAGCAGCTCTAGCGCCGCGTCTAGGTCTGAGCAGTTCTTC
TRBJ2-3 TRBV7-2 TRBD1 NA CASSSGQGSTDTQYF TGTGCCAGCAGCTCCGGACAGGGTAGCACAGATACGCAGTATTTT
TRBJ2-4 TRBV2 TRBD1 few CASSGRTGGINIQYF TGTGCCAGCAGTGGTAGGACAGGGGGGATAAACATTCAGTACTTC
TRBJ2-5 TRBV20-1 NA NA CSAMVWETQYF TGCAGTGCTATGGTGTGGGAGACCCAGTACTTC
TRBJ2-7 TRBV6-5 TRBD2 NA CASRYLAGAFYEQYF TGTGCCAGCAGGTATCTAGCGGGGGCCTTCTACGAGCAGTACTTC
TRBJ2-7 TRBV7-8 NA NA CASSRRGNYEQYF TGTGCCAGCAGCCGTCGGGGGAACTACGAGCAGTACTTC
TRBJ2-7 TRBV7-2 NA NA CASSPQTGEGTRDPYF TGTGCCAGCAGCCCACAGACAGGGGAGGGGACTCGTGATCCGTACTTC
TRBJ1-1 TRBV5-1 TRBD1 few CASSLDGQGTEAFF TGCGCCAGCAGCTTGGATGGACAGGGGACTGAAGCTTTCTTT
TRBJ2-3 TRBV29-1 TRBD2 few CSLGLAGADTQYF TGCAGCTTGGGACTAGCGGGAGCAGATACGCAGTATTTT
TRBJ2-2 TRBV7-8 NA NA CASSFGSADTGELFF TGTGCCAGCAGCTTCGGGTCCGCCGACACCGGGGAGCTGTTTTTT
TRBJ2-1 TRBV5-1 NA NA CASSFGLFSRNEQFF TGCGCCAGCAGCTTCGGACTCTTTTCGAGAAATGAGCAGTTCTTC
TRBJ1-5 TRBV30 NA NA CAWNRAAGQPQHF TGTGCCTGGAATAGGGCAGCGGGTCAGCCCCAGCATTTT
TRBJ2-1 TRBV4-3 NA NA CASSQDARGAEQFF TGCGCCAGCAGCCAAGATGCTAGGGGGGCTGAGCAGTTCTTC
TRBJ2-2 TRBV7-7 NA once CASSLRRVGTGELFF TGTGCCAGCAGCTTGAGAAGGGTCGGCACCGGGGAGCTGTTTTTT
TRBJ2-3 TRBV18 NA few CASSPRAQGTDTQYF TGTGCCAGCTCACCCCGGGCCCAGGGCACAGATACGCAGTATTTT
TRBJ1-1 TRBV19 NA large CASLDRMATEAFF TGTGCCAGTCTTGACAGGATGGCCACTGAAGCTTTCTTT
TRBJ2-3 TRBV14 NA NA CASSQVRDTQYF TGTGCCAGCAGCCAAGTGAGGGATACGCAGTATTTT
TRBJ1-5 TRBV10-2 NA NA CASSTLGGNQPQHF TGCGCCAGCAGTACCCTGGGGGGAAATCAGCCCCAGCATTTT
TRBJ1-1 TRBV29-1 NA few CSVRVTEAFF TGCAGCGTTAGAGTCACTGAAGCTTTCTTT
TRBJ1-2 TRBV7-2 NA NA CATKVGGDYGYTF TGTGCCACCAAGGTCGGGGGCGACTATGGCTACACCTTC
TRBJ2-7 TRBV4-3 NA few CASSQRPGSYEQYF TGCGCCAGCAGCCAACGCCCAGGGTCCTACGAGCAGTACTTC
TRBJ2-5 TRBV18 NA NA CASSPGRKETQYF TGTGCCAGCTCACCAGGACGTAAAGAGACCCAGTACTTC